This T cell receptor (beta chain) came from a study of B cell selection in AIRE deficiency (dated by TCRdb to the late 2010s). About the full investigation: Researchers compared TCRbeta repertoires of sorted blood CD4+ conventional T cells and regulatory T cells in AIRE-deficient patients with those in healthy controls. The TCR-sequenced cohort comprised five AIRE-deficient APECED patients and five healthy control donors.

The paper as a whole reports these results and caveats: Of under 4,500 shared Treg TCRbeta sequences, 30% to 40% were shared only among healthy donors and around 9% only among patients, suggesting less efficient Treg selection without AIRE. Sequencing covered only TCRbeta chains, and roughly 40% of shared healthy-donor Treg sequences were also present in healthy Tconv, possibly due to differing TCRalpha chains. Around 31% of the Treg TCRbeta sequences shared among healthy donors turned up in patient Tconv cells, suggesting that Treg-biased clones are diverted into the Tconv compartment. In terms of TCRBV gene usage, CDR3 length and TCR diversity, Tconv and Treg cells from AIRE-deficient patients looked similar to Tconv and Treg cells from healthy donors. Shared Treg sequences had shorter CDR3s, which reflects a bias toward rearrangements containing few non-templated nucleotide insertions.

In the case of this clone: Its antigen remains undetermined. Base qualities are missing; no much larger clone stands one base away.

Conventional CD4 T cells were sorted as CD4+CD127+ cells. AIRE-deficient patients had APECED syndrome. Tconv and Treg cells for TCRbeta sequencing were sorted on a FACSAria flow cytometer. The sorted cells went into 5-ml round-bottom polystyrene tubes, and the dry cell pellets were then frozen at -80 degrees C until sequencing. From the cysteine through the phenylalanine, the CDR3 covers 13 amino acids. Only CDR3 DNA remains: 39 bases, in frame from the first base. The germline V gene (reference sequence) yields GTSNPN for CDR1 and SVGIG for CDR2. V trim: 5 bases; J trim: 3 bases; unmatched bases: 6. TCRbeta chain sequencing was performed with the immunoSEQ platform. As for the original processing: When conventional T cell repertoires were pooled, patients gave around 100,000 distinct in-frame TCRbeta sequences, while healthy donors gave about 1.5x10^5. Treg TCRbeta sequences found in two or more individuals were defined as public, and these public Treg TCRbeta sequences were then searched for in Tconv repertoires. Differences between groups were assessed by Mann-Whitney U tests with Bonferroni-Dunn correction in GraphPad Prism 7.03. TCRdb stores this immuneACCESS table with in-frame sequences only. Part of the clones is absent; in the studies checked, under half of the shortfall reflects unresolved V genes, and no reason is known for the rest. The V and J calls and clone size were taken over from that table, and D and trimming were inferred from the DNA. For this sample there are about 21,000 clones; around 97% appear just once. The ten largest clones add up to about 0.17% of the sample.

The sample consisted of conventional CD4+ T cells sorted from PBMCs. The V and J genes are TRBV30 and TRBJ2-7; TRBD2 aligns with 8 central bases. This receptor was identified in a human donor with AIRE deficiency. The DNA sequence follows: TGTGCCTGGGATCGCGGGACTAGCTACGAGCAGTACTTC. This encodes CAWDRGTSYEQYF.